This T cell receptor (beta chain) comes out of a study of blood T cell repertoires in COVID-19. As for the study in general: Spain, Italy and the United States supplied samples that represented acute and convalescent COVID-19. The analysed material was cDNA or gDNA that came from T cells, B-cell-depleted T cells, or PBMCs.

Authors' analysis steps: Reference gene primer amplification gave estimated nucleated cell counts. Clones were sequenced by immunoSEQ multiplex PCR, and TCRdb holds only the in-frame ones, with some missing. Clone size and V and J calls were adopted from that table, with D and trimming inferred from the DNA. The sample holds some 250,000 clones, around 83% seen once. The germline CDR1 and CDR2 sequences are MNHEY and SVGAGI. CDR3 length: 15 amino acids. V dropped 8 bases and J dropped 3; count of bases not matched to a gene: 10. The J gene is TRBJ2-3, the V gene TRBV6-5; TRBD1 matches at 8 bases. The sequencing sample was made of peripheral blood. The receptor comes from a young man who had recovered from COVID-19. CDR3 sequence reads: CASLFQGQGTDTQYF. CDR3 bases: TGTGCCAGCCTCTTCCAAGGACAGGGAACAGATACGCAGTATTTT.